The next 30 T cell receptor beta chains were all read from a single sample in a study of CD8+CD57+ T cells in acquired aplastic anemia. Profiling of TCR beta VDJ combinations and CDR3 sequences used genomic DNA as template. TCRdb called the reads again in MiXCR, with one record for every CDR3 protein. This sample has about 190,000 distinct CDR3 sequences, with less than 65% found just once. Source material: sorted CD4+, CD8+, or CD8+CD57+ T cells (not recorded which) from PBMCs. The receptors were gathered from a human donor in good health, serving as a control.

Ten or more counts support this clonotype. This chain links TRBV10-3 with TRBJ1-1, with D perhaps matching TRBD1 (6 bases). Trimming stripped 0 bases from V and 5 bases from J, with 13 bases between. CDR1 and CDR2 from the germline V gene are ENHRY and SYGVKD. The CDR3 spans 15 residues. The CDR3: CAISESPGVRTEAFF. As DNA, the CDR3 is TGTGCCATCAGTGAGTCGCCAGGGGTCCGTACTGAAGCTTTCTTT.

The rearrangement uses TRBV9 and TRBJ1-6; 9 bases align to TRBD1. The CDR3 consists of 14 residues. The junction had 6 bases not matched to a gene; V was cut back by 4 bases and J by 10 bases. Germline V gene lookup returns CDR1 SGDLS and CDR2 YYNGEE. The DNA of the CDR3 is TGTGCCAGCAGCCTGGACAGGGGAAGGTCACCCCTCCACTTT. The encoded protein is CASSLDRGRSPLHF.

V gene TRBV2 combines with J gene TRBJ1-1; D gene ambiguous. From germline, CDR1 is SNHLY and CDR2 FYNNEI. V lost 6 bases to trimming and J lost 0 bases, with 17 bases between them. The CDR3 is 16 amino acids. CDR3 sequence reads: CASSEGGRRLNTEAFF. Written as DNA, the CDR3 is TGTGCCAGCAGCGAGGGCGGGAGGAGGCTGAACACTGAAGCTTTCTTT.

The J gene is TRBJ1-3, the V gene TRBV10-3; a possible D gene is TRBD1 (5 bases). Germline V gene data show CDR1 as ENHRY and CDR2 as SYGVKD. The CDR3 length is 10 residues. V dropped 10 bases and J dropped 7 bases, with 8 bases sitting between them. CDR3 protein: CATGGNTIYF. In nucleotides, the CDR3 is TGTGCCACGGGGGGGAACACCATATATTTT.

This clonotype has at least ten counts. V usage is TRBV2 and J usage is TRBJ2-2; weak D call: TRBD2 (5 bases). Germline loops: CDR1 SNHLY, CDR2 FYNNEI. The V end was cut by 5 bases, the J end by 2 bases, with 9 bases between. There are 14 residues in the CDR3. The CDR3 coding sequence is TGTGCCAGCAGTTGGACGGGAAACACCGGGGAGCTGTTTTTT. Translating gives CASSWTGNTGELFF.

The chain is built from TRBV29-1 and TRBJ1-2; the D gene is possibly TRBD1 (5 bases). Trimming cost V 3 bases and J 4 bases, with 9 bases left between them. The CDR3 extends over 12 amino acids. Looked up from germline, CDR1 is SQVTM and CDR2 is ANQGSEA. The CDR3 is CSVEGGAYGYTF. DNA of the CDR3: TGCAGCGTTGAGGGGGGAGCCTATGGCTACACCTTC.

The chain recombines TRBV7-8 with TRBJ2-6; D is ambiguous. Germline V gene lookup returns CDR1 SGHVS and CDR2 FQNEAQ. With 2 bases removed from V and 4 bases from J, the gap between germline ends came to 9 bases. The CDR3 length is 15 residues. The CDR3: CASSLLGTGANVLTF. CDR3 sequence (DNA): TGTGCCAGCAGCTTACTTGGAACAGGGGCCAACGTCCTGACTTTC. The variable domain in full, completed from reference TRBV7-8 and TRBJ2-6, reads GAGVSQSPRYKVAKRGQDVALRCDPISGHVSLFWYQQALGQGPEFLTYFQNEAQLDKSGLPSDRFFAERPEGSVSTLKIQRTQQEDSAVYLCASSLLGTGANVLTFGAGSRLTVL.

V and J are TRBV20-1 and TRBJ2-1, with 8 bases that match TRBD2. There are 15 residues in the CDR3. CDR1 and CDR2 from the germline V gene are DFQATT and SNEGSKA (reference sequence). Trimming at V came to 5 bases and at J to 8 bases, leaving 14 bases not matched to a gene. CDR3 sequence reads: CSAPARAGGMDEQFF. CDR3 nucleotide sequence: TGCAGTGCTCCCGCCCGGGCGGGAGGAATGGATGAGCAGTTCTTC.

This clonotype was seen only a few times. This chain uses TRBV12-3 or TRBV12-4 with TRBJ1-2; 10 positions agree with TRBD1. V shed 6 bases and J 4 bases; nucleotides not matched to a gene: 14. The CDR3 consists of 17 residues. In DNA form, the CDR3 reads TGTGCCAGCAGGCCGACAGGGGGCCGAGGGAATTCCTATGGCTACACCTTC. Residues: CASRPTGGRGNSYGYTF.

As to this clonotype: One base away lies a much larger clone, so this may be a sequencing read error. The V and J genes are TRBV2 and TRBJ1-2; the D gene is possibly TRBD1 (6 bases). Germline CDR1 and CDR2: SNHLY and FYNNEI. The CDR3 extends over 13 amino acids. CDR3 DNA: TGTGCCAGCAGTTTATTAGGGGGTGGTGGCCACACCTTC. This gives the protein CASSLLGGGGHTF.

The chain recombines TRBV12-3 or TRBV12-4 with TRBJ1-1; the D gene is possibly TRBD1 (6 bases). This CDR3 has 11 amino acids. Deletions cut 2 bases from V and 9 bases from J, with 7 bases between. The CDR3, as DNA: TGTGCCAGCAGTTTACGGGACAAAGCTTTCTTT. Residues: CASSLRDKAFF.

This clonotype was counted only a few times. The chain couples TRBV7-9 to TRBJ1-5; D possibly corresponds to TRBD1 (5 bases). There are 14 residues in the CDR3. Trimming cost V 1 base and J 3 bases, with 7 bases left between them. CDR1 and CDR2 from the germline V gene are SEHNR and FQNEAQ (reference sequence). The CDR3 here is CASSLGQNNQPQHF. CDR3 bases: TGTGCCAGCAGCTTAGGACAGAACAATCAGCCCCAGCATTTT.

The J gene is TRBJ2-7, the V gene TRBV5-1; D unresolved. CDR1 and CDR2 (germline): SGHRS, YFSETQ. V lost 1 base to trimming and J lost 5 bases, with 7 bases between them. CDR3 length: 12 amino acids. The CDR3 DNA sequence: TGCGCCAGCAGCTTGACGGTGAACGAGCAGTACTTC. It is translated as CASSLTVNEQYF.

This clonotype was counted a few times. Given a much more abundant clone one base away, this may be a read error. The chain employs TRBV10-3 and TRBJ1-5; 8 bases fit TRBD1. Germline lookup yields CDR1 ENHRY and CDR2 SYGVKD. The V segment lost 5 bases and the J segment 2 bases; nucleotides outside the gene matches: 5. The CDR3 runs to 15 residues. CDR3: CAISPKTGGNQPQHF. As DNA, the CDR3 is TGTGCCATCAGTCCCAAGACAGGGGGCAATCAGCCCCAGCATTTT.

Many counts were recorded for this clonotype. The rearrangement uses TRBV9 and TRBJ2-7, with 9 bases identical to TRBD2. CDR1 and CDR2 (germline): SGDLS, YYNGEE. The CDR3 has 15 amino acids. V trimming: 4 bases; J trimming: 5 bases; junction bases outside the gene matches: 10. The CDR3: CASSLGLAEFHEQYF. DNA of the CDR3: TGTGCCAGCAGCTTGGGACTAGCCGAGTTCCACGAGCAGTACTTC.

This chain joins TRBV7-9 and TRBJ2-7; D is undetermined. Trimming removed 1 base at V and 0 bases at J, with 7 bases between. Per the germline V gene, CDR1 is SEHNR and CDR2 is FQNEAQ (reference sequence). The CDR3 has 14 amino acids. The CDR3 loop reads CASSLVRVSYEQYF. DNA for the CDR3: TGTGCCAGCAGCTTAGTTCGGGTCTCCTACGAGCAGTACTTC.

The chain recombines TRBV6-2 or TRBV6-3 with TRBJ2-2, with TRBD1 matching over 9 bases. Germline CDR1 reads MNHEY; CDR2 reads SVGEGT. The V gene end was trimmed by 0 bases and the J gene end by 7 bases; junction bases not matched to a gene: 6. The CDR3 length is 16 residues. CDR3 sequence: CASSYSGQGRSGELFF. The CDR3 DNA follows: TGTGCCAGCAGTTACTCGGGACAGGGAAGGAGCGGGGAGCTGTTTTTT.

Details on this clonotype: A read error may account for a junction end that differs from germline. The genes are TRBV7-6 and TRBJ1-1, with a weak D call TRBD1 (6 bases). There are 11 residues in the CDR3. CDR1 and CDR2 (germline): SGHVS, FNYEAQ. CDR3 nucleotides: TGTGCCAGCAGCTCGGGGGCCCGATTAATCTTT. It translates to CASSSGARLIF.

Regarding this clonotype: Germline and junction disagree at one end, which may indicate a read error. The chain recombines TRBV10-2 with TRBJ1-6, with D perhaps TRBD1 (6 bases). CDR1 and CDR2 from the germline V gene are WSHSY and SAAADI. The CDR3 sequence is 16 residues long. The CDR3 spells CASSQTGGPYNSPLHF. The CDR3 DNA is TGTGCCAGCAGTCAGACAGGCGGCCCCTATAATTCACCCCTCCACTTT.

On this clonotype: This may come from a read error, since a much larger clone is one base off. The CDR3: CASSFTSGSYNGQFF. The CDR3, as DNA: TGTGCCAGCAGCTTTACTAGCGGCTCCTACAATGGGCAGTTCTTC. J is TRBJ2-1 and V is TRBV7-8, with 8 bases that match TRBD2. The CDR3 spans 15 residues. The V gene's germline CDR1 is SGHVS and CDR2 FQNEAQ.

This clonotype came up once. The chain couples TRBV15 to TRBJ2-7, with a possible D match to TRBD2 (5 bases). The CDR3 extends over 15 amino acids. V gave up 5 bases and J gave up 2 bases, with 16 bases separating them. In germline, CDR1 is LNHNV, CDR2 YYDKDF (reference sequence). CDR3 bases: TGTGCCACCAGCGGCCCCCTCCGGGGAACCTACGAGCAGTACTTC. Translation gives CATSGPLRGTYEQYF.

As regards this clonotype: A much larger clonotype is one base distant, so this may be a read error. The chain is built from TRBV5-1 and TRBJ2-7, with 16 bases matching TRBD2. The CDR3 consists of 16 residues. Germline V CDR1 and CDR2: SGHRS, YFSETQ. V shed 4 bases and J 7 bases; nucleotides not matched to a gene: 8. In DNA, the CDR3 is TGCGCCAGCAGCCTGGGACTAGCGGGGGGGTACAATGAGCAGTACTTC. It encodes CASSLGLAGGYNEQYF.

The chain employs TRBV2 and TRBJ1-4; TRBD1 might be the D (5 bases). V was shortened by 5 bases and J by 10 bases, with 17 bases between the two germline ends. Germline CDR1 and CDR2: SNHLY and FYNNEI. The CDR3 has 14 amino acids. The CDR3 nucleotides are TGTGCCAGCAGTCATAGACTAGCGGGGGGAAAACTGTTTTTT. It translates to CASSHRLAGGKLFF.

The CDR3 DNA reads as TGTGCCAGCAGCACACAGACTAGCGGGGGGATGTGGAACGAGCAGTACTTC. It specifies CASSTQTSGGMWNEQYF. The chain joins TRBV7-2 to TRBJ2-7, with TRBD2 identical over 13 bases. After removal of 5 bases from V and 5 bases from J, the junction contained 12 bases not matched to a gene. Germline V lookup: CDR1 SGHTA, CDR2 FQGNSA. The CDR3 runs to 17 residues.

The gene calls are TRBV7-9 and TRBJ2-1, with D unresolved. V dropped 1 base and J dropped 7 bases, with 5 bases sitting between them. In germline, CDR1 is SEHNR, CDR2 FQNEAQ (reference sequence). This CDR3 comprises 12 residues. DNA of the CDR3: TGTGCCAGCAGCTTAGAGAATAATGAGCAGTTCTTC. Translated, it gives CASSLENNEQFF.

The J gene is TRBJ1-2, the V gene TRBV20-1; D uncertain. The length of the CDR3 is 13 residues. Deletions cut 0 bases from V and 4 bases from J, with 9 bases between. Per germline, CDR1 DFQATT and CDR2 SNEGSKA (reference sequence). Here the CDR3 DNA reads TGCAGTGCTAGAGATCTACTTAGCTATGGCTACACCTTC. Its protein product is CSARDLLSYGYTF.

The chain couples TRBV10-2 to TRBJ2-7; TRBD1 matches at 7 bases. Germline CDR1 reads WSHSY; CDR2 reads SAAADI. The V gene end was trimmed by 7 bases and the J gene end by 7 bases; junction bases not matched to a gene: 10. The CDR3 totals 13 residues. CDR3 DNA: TGCGCCAGCAACGCCGGGACAGAGATAGAGCAGTACTTC. It is translated as CASNAGTEIEQYF.

This clonotype was seen a single time. The chain carries TRBV6-5 and TRBJ2-7; D gene uncertain. Germline V gene lookup returns CDR1 MNHEY and CDR2 SVGAGI. The CDR3 is 13 amino acids. Trimming left V 5 bases short and J 3 bases short, with 11 bases between. CDR3 in DNA: TGTGCCAGCAGTCACCGAAACTACTACGAGCAGTACTTC. Residues: CASSHRNYYEQYF.

V and J are TRBV29-1 and TRBJ2-5, with 12 bases fitting TRBD2. V was pared by 3 bases and J by 4 bases, with 6 bases of the junction left unmatched. The CDR3 is 15 amino acids. Per the germline V gene, CDR1 is SQVTM and CDR2 is ANQGSEA. CDR3 amino acids: CSVETSGSVGETQYF. The CDR3 DNA reads TGCAGCGTTGAGACTAGCGGGAGCGTAGGAGAGACCCAGTACTTC.

This clonotype was recorded at least ten times. The chain carries TRBV15 and TRBJ1-5, with TRBD1 identical over 7 bases. After removal of 0 bases from V and 12 bases from J, the junction contained 8 bases not matched to a gene. Germline V lookup: CDR1 LNHNV, CDR2 YYDKDF (reference sequence). The CDR3 spans 14 residues. Written as DNA, the CDR3 is TGTGCCACCAGCAGAGATCGGGGACAGCCCCGCCAGCATTTT. It specifies CATSRDRGQPRQHF.